A selection of T cell receptor beta chains follows, all from one sample in a study of shared clonotypes between healthy human individuals. Profiling relied on immunoSEQ multiplex PCR, and the TCRdb table lists in-frame clones only, not all of them. Among approximately 940,000 clones listed, around three quarters were seen once. Sequencing was done on a sample of memory CD4+ T cells sorted from blood. These receptors were collected from a man younger than 35 in good health. CDR3s include the opening cysteine and the closing phenylalanine or tryptophan. D genes are given only for firm matches. Expanded clones are given a class, and other clones once, few, many or no size at all.

D	V	J	size	CDR3	DNA
.	TRBV15	TRBJ2-7	.	CATSRALAGEQYF	TGTGCCACCAGCAGGGCGCTTGCAGGAGAGCAGTACTTC
.	TRBV9	TRBJ1-1	.	CASSVGHLNTEAFF	TGTGCCAGCAGCGTAGGACACCTGAACACTGAAGCTTTCTTT
.	TRBV27	TRBJ1-3	.	CASSFSVQGSGNTIYF	TGTGCCAGCAGTTTCAGTGTCCAAGGCTCTGGAAACACCATATATTTT
.	TRBV27	TRBJ1-5	.	CASRYTGFSNQPQHF	TGTGCCAGCAGATACACAGGGTTCAGCAATCAGCCCCAGCATTTT
TRBD1	TRBV28	TRBJ2-7	.	CASSLPGTGYEQYF	TGTGCCAGCAGTTTACCCGGGACAGGTTACGAGCAGTACTTC
.	TRBV11-1	TRBJ1-1	.	CASSLSLMNTEAFF	TGTGCCAGCAGCTTAAGCCTCATGAACACTGAAGCTTTCTTT
.	TRBV30	TRBJ1-3	.	CAWGDKGDTIYF	TGTGCCTGGGGAGACAAGGGGGACACCATATATTTT
.	TRBV19	TRBJ1-1	.	CASSIDGVAVWNTEAFF	TGTGCCAGTAGTATAGATGGGGTAGCGGTTTGGAACACTGAAGCTTTCTTT
.	TRBV4-1	TRBJ2-7	.	CASSQAPGFSYEQYF	TGCGCCAGCAGCCAAGCCCCGGGCTTTTCCTACGAGCAGTACTTC
.	TRBV2	TRBJ1-1	.	CASSDRRGAEAFF	TGTGCCAGCAGTGATCGGCGGGGGGCTGAAGCTTTCTTT
TRBD1	TRBV28	TRBJ2-3	few	CASSLFRATGADTQYF	TGTGCCAGCAGTTTATTCAGGGCAACAGGGGCAGATACGCAGTATTTT
.	TRBV5-6	TRBJ2-7	many	CASSAGTGYEQYF	TGTGCCAGCAGCGCAGGGACCGGGTACGAGCAGTACTTC
.	TRBV11-2	TRBJ2-6	.	CASSSRGAGANVLTF	TGTGCCAGCAGCTCCAGGGGGGCTGGGGCCAACGTCCTGACTTTC
.	TRBV29-1	TRBJ2-3	.	CSVEITDTQYF	TGCAGCGTTGAAATCACAGATACGCAGTATTTT
TRBD1	TRBV30	TRBJ1-1	.	CAWSVLGDFDRGLTEAFF	TGTGCCTGGAGTGTACTCGGGGATTTCGACAGGGGGCTTACTGAAGCTTTCTTT
.	TRBV6-1	TRBJ1-1	.	CASIRWLSNTEAFF	TGTGCCAGCATTCGCTGGTTGTCGAACACTGAAGCTTTCTTT
TRBD1	TRBV6-1	TRBJ1-6	.	CATNSQGVDSPLHF	TGTGCCACCAACAGCCAGGGGGTAGACTCACCCCTCCACTTT
.	TRBV5-5	TRBJ1-5	.	CASSLGTGFLSNQPQHF	TGTGCCAGCAGCTTGGGAACAGGGTTTCTCAGCAATCAGCCCCAGCATTTT
TRBD2	TRBV5-1	TRBJ2-1	.	CASSPRTSGGHNEQFF	TGCGCCAGCAGCCCGCGAACCAGCGGGGGCCATAATGAGCAGTTCTTC
.	TRBV10-1	TRBJ2-2	.	CASSENLGGTGELFF	TGCGCCAGCAGTGAGAATTTGGGGGGGACAGGGGAGCTGTTTTTT
TRBD2	TRBV6-6	TRBJ2-1	.	CASRLGGSGNEQFF	TGTGCCAGCAGACTAGGCGGGAGTGGCAATGAGCAGTTCTTC
.	TRBV2	TRBJ1-1	.	CASSDGQGFDDTEAFF	TGTGCCAGCAGTGATGGGCAGGGTTTCGACGACACTGAAGCTTTCTTT
.	TRBV5-1	TRBJ2-6	once	CASSPSSVGANVLTF	TGCGCCAGCAGCCCCTCCAGTGTGGGGGCCAACGTCCTGACTTTC
.	TRBV7-3	TRBJ2-3	.	CASSLGQISDTQYF	TGTGCCAGCAGCTTAGGACAGATTTCAGATACGCAGTATTTT
.	TRBV30	TRBJ1-5	.	CAWSQGSSNQPQHF	TGTGCCTGGAGCCAGGGGTCTAGCAATCAGCCCCAGCATTTT
TRBD1	TRBV9	TRBJ1-2	.	CASSPGQGLYGYTF	TGTGCCAGCAGCCCTGGACAGGGACTCTATGGCTACACCTTC
.	TRBV19	TRBJ1-1	once	CASSIRLQMNTEAFF	TGTGCCAGTAGTATAAGGCTGCAGATGAACACTGAAGCTTTCTTT
.	TRBV19	TRBJ2-7	.	CASSPRASYEQYF	TGTGCCAGTAGTCCGCGCGCAAGCTACGAGCAGTACTTC
TRBD1	TRBV2	TRBJ1-1	.	CASSQGQVTEAFF	TGTGCCAGCAGCCAAGGACAGGTCACTGAAGCTTTCTTT
.	TRBV9	TRBJ2-3	.	CASSPGGLASSTDTQYF	TGTGCCAGCAGCCCAGGGGGGCTAGCGTCTAGCACAGATACGCAGTATTTT
.	TRBV5-1	TRBJ2-1	.	CASSLTGQAAWDNEQFF	TGCGCCAGCAGTCTAACCGGGCAGGCTGCATGGGACAATGAGCAGTTCTTC